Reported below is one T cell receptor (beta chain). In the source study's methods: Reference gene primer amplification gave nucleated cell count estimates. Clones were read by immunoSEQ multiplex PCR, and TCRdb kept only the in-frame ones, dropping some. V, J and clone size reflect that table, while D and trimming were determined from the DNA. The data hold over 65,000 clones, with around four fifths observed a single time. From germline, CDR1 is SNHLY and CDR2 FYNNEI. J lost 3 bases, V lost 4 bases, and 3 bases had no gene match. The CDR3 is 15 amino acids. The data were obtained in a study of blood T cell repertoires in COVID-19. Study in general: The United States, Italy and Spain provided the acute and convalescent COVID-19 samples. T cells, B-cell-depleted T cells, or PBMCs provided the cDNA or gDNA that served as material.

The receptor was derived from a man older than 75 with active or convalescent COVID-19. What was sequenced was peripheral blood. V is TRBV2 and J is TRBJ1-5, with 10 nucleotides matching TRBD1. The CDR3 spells CASSVDRGHNQPQHF. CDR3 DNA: TGTGCCAGCAGTGTTGACAGGGGGCACAATCAGCCCCAGCATTTT.